This TCR beta chain is drawn from a study of T-cell reconstitution after alpha-beta-depleted transplantation in children. The TCRbeta library incorporated unique molecular identifiers. In TCRdb, the PCR reads were re-called with MiXCR into one record per CDR3 protein. The data hold about 74,000 distinct CDR3 sequences, with over 12% observed a single time. V lost 1 base, J lost 3 bases, and 11 bases lay in between. CDR1 LNHNV and CDR2 YYDKDF come from the germline V gene (reference sequence). This CDR3 is 15 amino acids long. Study-wide findings and caveats: It was reported that alpha-beta T cells came from several hundred expanded graft clones (about two months after transplant). One year after transplant, T-cell counts and diversity came mostly from newly produced T cells.

There are a few counts of this clonotype. No antigen is known for it. The origin of this receptor is a male patient aged 2 to 10 who had a stem cell transplant for acute lymphoblastic leukemia, so the T cells may come from the graft donor. The chain has TRBV15 and TRBJ2-3, with D perhaps TRBD1 (6 bases). This material consisted of PBMCs, mostly from graft donor cells, taken 180 days after TCRalphabeta/CD19-depleted stem cell transplant. CDR3 nucleotide sequence: TGTGCCACCAGCAGAGGATGGACAGTAACAGATACGCAGTATTTT. Its protein product is CATSRGWTVTDTQYF.